This T cell receptor (beta chain) emerged from a study of cytomegalovirus exposure and HLA in healthy donors. Per the germline V gene, CDR1 is SGHAT and CDR2 is FQNNGV. V lost 1 base and J 0 bases, leaving 13 bases between the germline ends. CDR3 length: 16 residues. Vbeta (60) and Jbeta (13) primers were used in the PCR. TCRdb's table, derived via immunoSEQ multiplex PCR, lists solely in-frame clones and lacks some. The data contain around 100,000 clones, 50% to 70% of them singletons. The sample was PBMCs. The chain has TRBV11-2 and TRBJ2-7, with D tentatively TRBD2 (6 bases). This TCR came from a human donor in good health. CDR3 DNA sequence: TGTGCCAGCAGCTTAGCGCCTACTAGCTCCTCCTACGAGCAGTACTTC. Encoded protein: CASSLAPTSSSYEQYF.